This T cell receptor beta chain stems from a study of blood T cell repertoires in COVID-19. Study as a whole: Collection of acute and convalescent COVID-19 samples took place in the United States, Italy and Spain. T cells, B-cell-depleted T cells, or PBMCs provided the cDNA or gDNA that served as material.

Germline V CDR1 and CDR2: LNHDA, SQIVND (reference sequence). Losses at the gene ends were 5 bases for V and 7 bases for J; bases not matched to a gene: 13. This CDR3 is built from 16 residues. The authors' processing: How many nucleated cells were present was estimated from reference gene primer amplification. Using immunoSEQ multiplex PCR, the repertoire was profiled, and TCRdb retains in-frame clones only, with some absent. That table supplies the V and J calls and clone size; D and trimming were determined from the DNA. The table has over 150,000 clones, around four fifths seen once. Donors of Cohort 3 who recovered were those that had two negative PCRs, clearance, or symptom resolution.

This receptor was obtained from a man aged 50 to 59 who had recovered from COVID-19. Sequencing was carried out using PBMCs or T cells enriched from blood (not recorded which). The chain uses TRBV19 and TRBJ1-5; 8 bases line up with TRBD1. DNA for the CDR3: TGTGCCAGTAGTGCAGCCACAGGGGGATCCGGACAGCCCCAGCATTTT. The encoded protein is CASSAATGGSGQPQHF.